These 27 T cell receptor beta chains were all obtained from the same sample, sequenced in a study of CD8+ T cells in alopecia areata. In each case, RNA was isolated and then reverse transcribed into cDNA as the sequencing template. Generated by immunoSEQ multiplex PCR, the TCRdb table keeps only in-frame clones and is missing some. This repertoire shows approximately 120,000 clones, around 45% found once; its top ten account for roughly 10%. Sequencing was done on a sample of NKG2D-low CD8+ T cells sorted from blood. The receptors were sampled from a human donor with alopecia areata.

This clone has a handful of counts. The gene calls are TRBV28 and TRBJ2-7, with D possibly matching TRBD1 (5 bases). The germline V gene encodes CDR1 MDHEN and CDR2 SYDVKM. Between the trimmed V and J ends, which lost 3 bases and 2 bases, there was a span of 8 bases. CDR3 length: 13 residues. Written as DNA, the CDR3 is TGTGCCAGCAGTTTGACAGTAACCTACGAGCAGTACTTC. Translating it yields CASSLTVTYEQYF. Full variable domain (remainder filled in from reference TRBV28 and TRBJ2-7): DVKVTQSSRYLVKRTGEKVFLECVQDMDHENMFWYRQDPGLGLRLIYFSYDVKMKEKGDIPEGYSVSREKKERFSLILESASTNQTSMYLCASSLTVTYEQYFGPGTRLTVT.

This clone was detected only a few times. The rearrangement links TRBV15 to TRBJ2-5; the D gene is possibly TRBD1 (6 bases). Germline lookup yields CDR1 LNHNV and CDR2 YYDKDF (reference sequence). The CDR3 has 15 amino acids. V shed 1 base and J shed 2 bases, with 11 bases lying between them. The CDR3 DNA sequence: TGTGCCACCAGCAGAGTATCGGGACATCAAGAGACCCAGTACTTC. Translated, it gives CATSRVSGHQETQYF.

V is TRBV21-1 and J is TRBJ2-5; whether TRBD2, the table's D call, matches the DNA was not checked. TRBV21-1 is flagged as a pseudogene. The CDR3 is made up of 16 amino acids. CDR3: CASSKCWRCGCETQYF. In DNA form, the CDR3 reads TGTGCCAGCAGCAAATGTTGGCGTTGCGGGTGTGAGACCCAGTACTTC.

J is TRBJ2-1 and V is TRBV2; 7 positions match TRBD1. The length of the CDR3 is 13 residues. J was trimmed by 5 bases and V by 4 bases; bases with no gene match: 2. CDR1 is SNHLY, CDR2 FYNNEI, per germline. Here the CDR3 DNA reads TGTGCCAGCAGTGTGGACAGGAACAATGAGCAGTTCTTC. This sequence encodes CASSVDRNNEQFF.

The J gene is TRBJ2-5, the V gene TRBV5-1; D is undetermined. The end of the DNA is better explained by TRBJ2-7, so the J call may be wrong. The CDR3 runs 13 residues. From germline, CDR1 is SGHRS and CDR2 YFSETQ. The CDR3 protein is CASSLDGFYEQYF. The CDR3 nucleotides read TGCGCCAGCAGCTTGGACGGATTCTACGAGCAGTACTTC.

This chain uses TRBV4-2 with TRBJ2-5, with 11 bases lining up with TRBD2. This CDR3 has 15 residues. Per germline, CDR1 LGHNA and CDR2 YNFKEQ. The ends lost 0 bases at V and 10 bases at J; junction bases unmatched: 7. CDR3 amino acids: CASSQERGTSGYQYF. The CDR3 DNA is TGTGCCAGCAGCCAAGAGAGAGGGACTAGCGGCTACCAGTACTTC.

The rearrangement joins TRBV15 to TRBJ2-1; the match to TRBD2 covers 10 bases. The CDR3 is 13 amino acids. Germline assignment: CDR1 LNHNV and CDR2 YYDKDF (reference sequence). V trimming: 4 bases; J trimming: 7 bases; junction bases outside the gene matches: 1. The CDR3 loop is CATSKTSGNEQFF. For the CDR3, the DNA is TGTGCCACCAGCAAGACTAGCGGGAATGAGCAGTTCTTC.

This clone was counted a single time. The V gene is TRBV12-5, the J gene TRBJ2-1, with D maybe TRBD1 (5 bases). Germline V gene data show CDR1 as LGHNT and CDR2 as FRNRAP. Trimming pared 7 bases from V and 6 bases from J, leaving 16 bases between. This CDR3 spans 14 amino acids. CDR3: CASEHRGLVNEQFF. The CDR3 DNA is TGTGCTAGTGAGCATAGGGGATTGGTCAATGAGCAGTTCTTC.

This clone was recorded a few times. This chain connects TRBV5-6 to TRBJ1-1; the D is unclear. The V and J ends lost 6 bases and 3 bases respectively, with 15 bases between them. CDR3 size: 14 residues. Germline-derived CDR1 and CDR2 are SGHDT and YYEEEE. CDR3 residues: CASKLMSGYTEAFF. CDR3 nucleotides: TGTGCCAGCAAACTAATGTCGGGGTACACTGAAGCTTTCTTT.

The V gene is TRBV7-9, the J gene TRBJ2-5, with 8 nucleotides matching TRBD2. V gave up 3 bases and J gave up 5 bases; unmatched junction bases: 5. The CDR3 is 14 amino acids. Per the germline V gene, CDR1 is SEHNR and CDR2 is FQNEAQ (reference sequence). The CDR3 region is CASSLGLGSETQYF. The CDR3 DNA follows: TGTGCCAGCAGCTTGGGACTAGGGTCGGAGACCCAGTACTTC.

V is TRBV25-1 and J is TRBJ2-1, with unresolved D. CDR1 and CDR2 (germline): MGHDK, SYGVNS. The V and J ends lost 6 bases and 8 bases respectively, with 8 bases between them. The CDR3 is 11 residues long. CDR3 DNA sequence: TGTGCCAGCAGCCCCCACCATGAGCAGTTCTTC. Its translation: CASSPHHEQFF.

CDR3 nucleotide sequence: TGCGCCAGCAGCCGAGGGGGCCCAGCTAATGAAAAACTGTTTTTT. The encoded protein is CASSRGGPANEKLFF. The gene calls are TRBV23-1 and TRBJ1-4, with 7 bases that match TRBD1. TRBV23-1 is an ORF; its function is uncertain. The CDR3 spans 15 residues. V dropped 6 bases and J dropped 3; count of bases not matched to a gene: 7.

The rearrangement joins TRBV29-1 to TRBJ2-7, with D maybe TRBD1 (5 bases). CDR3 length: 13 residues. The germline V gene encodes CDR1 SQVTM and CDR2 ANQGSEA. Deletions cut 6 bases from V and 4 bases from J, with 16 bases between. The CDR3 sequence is CSVVRGSDYEQYF. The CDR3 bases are TGCAGCGTCGTAAGGGGCTCCGATTACGAGCAGTACTTC.

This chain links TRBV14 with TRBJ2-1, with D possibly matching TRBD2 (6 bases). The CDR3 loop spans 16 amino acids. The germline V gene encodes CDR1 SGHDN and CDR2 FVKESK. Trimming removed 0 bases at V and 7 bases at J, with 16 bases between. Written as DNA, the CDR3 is TGTGCCAGCAGCCAAGATCAATCAGCGGGTGAGAATGAGCAGTTCTTC. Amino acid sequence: CASSQDQSAGENEQFF.

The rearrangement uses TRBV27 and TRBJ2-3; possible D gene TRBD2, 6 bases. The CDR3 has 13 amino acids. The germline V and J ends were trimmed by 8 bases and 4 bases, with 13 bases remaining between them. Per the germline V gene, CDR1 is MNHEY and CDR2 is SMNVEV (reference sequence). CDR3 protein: CASAVGGSDTQYF. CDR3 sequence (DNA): TGTGCCAGCGCCGTCGGGGGTTCAGATACGCAGTATTTT.

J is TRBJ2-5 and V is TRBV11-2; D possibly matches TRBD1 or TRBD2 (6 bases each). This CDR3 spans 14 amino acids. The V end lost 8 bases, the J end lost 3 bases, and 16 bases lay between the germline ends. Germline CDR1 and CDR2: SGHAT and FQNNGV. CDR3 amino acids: CASGLIGGEETQYF. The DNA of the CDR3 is TGTGCCAGCGGACTAATCGGGGGCGAAGAGACCCAGTACTTC.

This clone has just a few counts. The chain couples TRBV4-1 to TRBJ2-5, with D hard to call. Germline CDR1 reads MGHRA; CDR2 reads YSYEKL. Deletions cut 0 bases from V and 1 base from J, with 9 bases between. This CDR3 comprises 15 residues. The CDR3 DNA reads TGCGCCAGCAGCCAAGAAACAGCAACCCAAGAGACCCAGTACTTC. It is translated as CASSQETATQETQYF.

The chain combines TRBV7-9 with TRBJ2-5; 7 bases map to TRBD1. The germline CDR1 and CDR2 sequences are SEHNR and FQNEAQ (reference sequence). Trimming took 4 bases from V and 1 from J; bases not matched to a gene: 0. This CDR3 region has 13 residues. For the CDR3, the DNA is TGTGCCAGCAGCTGGGACAGCCAAGAGACCCAGTACTTC. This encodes CASSWDSQETQYF. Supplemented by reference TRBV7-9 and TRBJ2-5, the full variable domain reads DTGVSQNPRHKITKRGQNVTFRCDPISEHNRLYWYRQTLGQGPEFLTYFQNEAQLEKSRLLSDRFSAERPKGSFSTLEIQRTEQGDSAMYLCASSWDSQETQYFGPGTRLLVL.

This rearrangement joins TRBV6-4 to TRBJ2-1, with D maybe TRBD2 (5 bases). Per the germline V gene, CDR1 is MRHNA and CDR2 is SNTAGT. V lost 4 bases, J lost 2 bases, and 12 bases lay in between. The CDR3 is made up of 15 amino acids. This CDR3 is CASSASEDPYNEQFF. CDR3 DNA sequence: TGTGCCAGCAGTGCGTCGGAGGACCCCTACAATGAGCAGTTCTTC.

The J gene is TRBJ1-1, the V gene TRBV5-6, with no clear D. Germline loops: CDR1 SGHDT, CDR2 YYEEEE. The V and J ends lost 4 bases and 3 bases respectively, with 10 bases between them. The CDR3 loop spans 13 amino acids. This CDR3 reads CASSSQVYTEAFF. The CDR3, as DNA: TGTGCCAGCAGCAGTCAGGTCTACACTGAAGCTTTCTTT.

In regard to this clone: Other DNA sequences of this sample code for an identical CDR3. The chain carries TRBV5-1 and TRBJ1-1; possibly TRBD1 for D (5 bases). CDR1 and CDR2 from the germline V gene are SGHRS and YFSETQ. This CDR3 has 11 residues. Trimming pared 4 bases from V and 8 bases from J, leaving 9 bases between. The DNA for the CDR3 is TGCGCCAGCAGCCTCGGGGCCGAAGCTTTCTTT. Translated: CASSLGAEAFF.

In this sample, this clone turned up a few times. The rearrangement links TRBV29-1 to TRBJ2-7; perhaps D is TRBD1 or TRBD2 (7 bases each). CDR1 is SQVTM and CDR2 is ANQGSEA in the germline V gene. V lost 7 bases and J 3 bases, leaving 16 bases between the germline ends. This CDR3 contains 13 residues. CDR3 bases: TGCAGCGGACGACAGGGACTAAGCTACGAGCAGTACTTC. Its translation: CSGRQGLSYEQYF.

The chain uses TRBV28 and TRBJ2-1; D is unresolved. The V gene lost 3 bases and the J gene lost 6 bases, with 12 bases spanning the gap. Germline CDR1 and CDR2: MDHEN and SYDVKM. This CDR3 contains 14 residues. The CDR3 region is CASSLGTLANEQFF. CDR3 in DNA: TGTGCCAGCAGTTTGGGCACCCTTGCCAATGAGCAGTTCTTC.

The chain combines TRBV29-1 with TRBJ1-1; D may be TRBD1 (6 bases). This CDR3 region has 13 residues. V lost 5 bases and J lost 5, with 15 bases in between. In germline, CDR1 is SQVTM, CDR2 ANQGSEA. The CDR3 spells CSVHEGVGTEAFF. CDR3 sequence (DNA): TGCAGCGTTCACGAGGGGGTCGGGACTGAAGCTTTCTTT.

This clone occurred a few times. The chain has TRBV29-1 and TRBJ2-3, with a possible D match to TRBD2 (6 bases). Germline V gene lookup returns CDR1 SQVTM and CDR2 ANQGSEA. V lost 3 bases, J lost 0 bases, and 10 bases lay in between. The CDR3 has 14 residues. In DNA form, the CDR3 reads TGCAGCGTTGAGGGCGGGGTTAGCACAGATACGCAGTATTTT. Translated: CSVEGGVSTDTQYF.

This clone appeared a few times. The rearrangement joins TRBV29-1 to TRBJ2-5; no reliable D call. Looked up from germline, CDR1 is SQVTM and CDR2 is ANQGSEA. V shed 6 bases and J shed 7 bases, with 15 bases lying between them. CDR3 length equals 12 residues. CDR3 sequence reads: CSVALRNATQYF. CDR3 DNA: TGCAGCGTCGCTCTCCGGAACGCGACCCAGTACTTC.

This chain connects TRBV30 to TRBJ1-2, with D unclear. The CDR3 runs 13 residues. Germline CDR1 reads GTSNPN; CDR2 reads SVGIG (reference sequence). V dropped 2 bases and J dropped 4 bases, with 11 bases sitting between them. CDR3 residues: CAWSFPSGYGYTF. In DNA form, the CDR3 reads TGTGCCTGGAGTTTTCCATCGGGCTATGGCTACACCTTC.